Presented here are 13 T cell receptor beta chains from one specimen sequenced in a study of cytomegalovirus exposure and HLA in healthy donors. PCR amplification relied on 60 Vbeta primers (plus 13 Jbeta primers). Using immunoSEQ multiplex PCR, the repertoire was profiled, and TCRdb retains in-frame clones only, with some absent. This sample has tens of thousands of clones, with about four fifths found just once. The sequencing sample was made of PBMCs. Receptors originate from a woman aged 25 to 39 in good health and CMV-seronegative.

The chain joins TRBV19 to TRBJ1-2; possibly TRBD1 for D (6 bases). CDR1 is LNHDA, CDR2 SQIVND, per germline (reference sequence). This CDR3 spans 13 amino acids. V lost 7 bases to trimming and J lost 4 bases, with 13 bases between them. The CDR3 DNA is TGTGCCAGTAACAGGGATCGAGGCTATGGCTACACCTTC. This encodes CASNRDRGYGYTF.

This chain connects TRBV4-3 to TRBJ2-1; 7 nucleotides align to TRBD2. V shed 0 bases and J 6 bases; nucleotides not matched to a gene: 5. Germline CDR1 LGHNA, CDR2 YSLEER. This CDR3 region has 15 residues. CDR3 loop: CASSQERLAVNEQFF. In nucleotides, the CDR3 is TGCGCCAGCAGCCAAGAACGACTAGCTGTCAATGAGCAGTTCTTC.

This rearrangement joins TRBV18 to TRBJ2-7; 9 positions agree with TRBD1. From germline, CDR1 is KGHSH and CDR2 LQKENI. This CDR3 contains 17 residues. Trimming at V came to 2 bases and at J to 0 bases, leaving 8 bases not matched to a gene. CDR3 loop: CASSPDLRDRVSYEQYF. DNA of the CDR3: TGTGCCAGCTCACCAGATTTAAGGGACAGGGTCTCCTACGAGCAGTACTTC.

This rearrangement joins TRBV4-3 to TRBJ2-7, with a possible D match to TRBD1 (6 bases). CDR3 length equals 15 residues. Per the germline V gene, CDR1 is LGHNA and CDR2 is YSLEER. Trimming removed 1 base at V and 1 base at J, with 11 bases between. CDR3 sequence: CASSQVRDTSYEQYF. The CDR3 DNA sequence: TGCGCCAGCAGCCAAGTCCGGGACACATCCTACGAGCAGTACTTC.

J is TRBJ1-6 and V is TRBV19; TRBD1 matches 9 bases. With 11 bases clipped from V and 7 bases from J, the junction kept 18 bases outside the gene matches. This CDR3 is built from 17 residues. CDR1 is LNHDA, CDR2 SQIVND, per germline (reference sequence). The CDR3 region has the DNA TGTGCCGCGGGCCGAGGTGACAGGGGGTCGTCCAATTCACCCCTCCACTTT. Translation gives CAAGRGDRGSSNSPLHF.

This chain links TRBV25-1 with TRBJ1-1; D unclear. The CDR3 loop spans 13 amino acids. Germline CDR1 reads MGHDK; CDR2 reads SYGVNS. The V end lost 7 bases, the J end lost 7 bases, and 16 bases lay between the germline ends. DNA for the CDR3: TGTGCCAGCAAAATCGGCGGAGAACATGAAGCTTTCTTT. Its translation: CASKIGGEHEAFF.

The genes are TRBV29-1 and TRBJ1-2, with 7 bases fitting TRBD1. The CDR3 has 13 residues. The germline gives CDR1 SQVTM, CDR2 ANQGSEA. J lost 4 bases, V lost 4 bases, and 6 bases had no gene match. This chain's CDR3 is CSVVNRGIYGYTF. The CDR3 bases are TGCAGCGTTGTAAACAGGGGAATCTATGGCTACACCTTC.

CDR3 in amino acids: CASSSGERLAGGRASTDTQYF. CDR3 nucleotide sequence: TGCGCCAGCAGCTCCGGGGAGAGGCTAGCGGGGGGGCGGGCCTCCACAGATACGCAGTATTTT. The chain uses TRBV5-1 and TRBJ2-3, with 12 bases identical to TRBD2. This CDR3 contains 21 residues. CDR1 SGHRS and CDR2 YFSETQ come from the germline V gene. V was pared by 3 bases and J by 2 bases, with 19 bases of the junction left unmatched.

V gene TRBV7-2 combines with J gene TRBJ2-3; D is ambiguous. Trimming removed 1 base at V and 3 bases at J, with 5 bases between. The CDR3 loop spans 13 amino acids. Germline V gene sequence: CDR1 SGHTA, CDR2 FQGNSA. CDR3 DNA: TGTGCCAGCAGCTTAGGCGTGACAGATACGCAGTATTTT. Translation gives CASSLGVTDTQYF.

The chain employs TRBV5-4 and TRBJ2-7; D perhaps matches TRBD1 (6 bases). The V and J ends lost 0 bases and 0 bases respectively, with 7 bases between them. There are 14 residues in the CDR3. Germline V gene data show CDR1 as SGHNT and CDR2 as YYREEE (reference sequence). CDR3: CASSLEDSSYEQYF. The CDR3 DNA follows: TGTGCCAGCAGCTTGGAGGACAGCTCCTACGAGCAGTACTTC.

CDR3 bases: TGTGCCAGCAGCTTAGAACTAGCGGGGCTTAGCACAGATACGCAGTATTTT. Residues: CASSLELAGLSTDTQYF. The chain combines TRBV11-1 with TRBJ2-3; TRBD2 matches at 10 bases. The V segment lost 1 base and the J segment 0 bases; nucleotides outside the gene matches: 4. The CDR3 runs to 17 residues. CDR1 is SGHAT and CDR2 is FQDESV in the germline V gene (reference sequence).

This chain joins TRBV27 and TRBJ1-1; a weak D match, TRBD1 (6 bases). Trimming took 5 bases from V and 8 from J, leaving 21 bases between them. The CDR3 runs to 15 residues. CDR1 MNHEY and CDR2 SMNVEV come from the germline V gene (reference sequence). CDR3 residues: CASSNWGQTIIEAFF. CDR3 coding DNA: TGTGCCAGCAGTAATTGGGGGCAGACGATAATAGAAGCTTTCTTT.

This chain links TRBV10-2 with TRBJ1-1, with D maybe TRBD1 (5 bases). Trimming shortened V by 6 bases and J by 6 bases, and 14 bases separated the two germline ends. Per germline, CDR1 WSHSY and CDR2 SAAADI. This CDR3 region has 13 residues. The CDR3 DNA follows: TGCGCCAGCAGGTCACAGGTAGGATCTGAAGCTTTCTTT. Its protein is CASRSQVGSEAFF.